Below, 24 T cell receptor beta chains from the same sample are listed, as sequenced in a study of T and B cells in COVID-19 patients. Blood genomic DNA input for TRB amplification was about 250-550 ng. Multiplex PCR with BIOMED2 TRB-A/B primer pools amplified TRB rearrangements. TCRdb used MiXCR to reprocess the multiplex PCR reads, holding one entry per CDR3 protein. The table includes around 6,200 distinct CDR3 sequences, 25% to 40% detected once. The source material was blood. The receptors shown here come from a human donor with active COVID-19.

The chain is built from TRBV29-1 and TRBJ1-1, with 9 bases identical to TRBD1. CDR1 is SQVTM and CDR2 is ANQGSEA in the germline V gene. V was clipped by 4 bases and J by 4 bases; unmatched bases: 4. The CDR3 is made up of 13 amino acids. The CDR3 DNA sequence: TGCAGCGTTGTCCACAGGGGGCGCACTGAAGCTTTCTTT. Protein sequence: CSVVHRGRTEAFF.

Relative to its sample, this clonotype is medium-sized. V usage is TRBV5-5 and J usage is TRBJ2-5; TRBD1 agrees at 7 bases. Germline CDR1 reads SGHKS; CDR2 reads YYEKEE (reference sequence). V lost 4 bases and J lost 1; bases outside the gene matches: 4. CDR3 length: 14 residues. The chain's CDR3 is CASSMTGTQETQYF. The DNA for the CDR3 is TGTGCCAGCAGCATGACAGGGACCCAAGAGACCCAGTACTTC.

The chain links TRBV19 to TRBJ2-1, with D tentatively TRBD2 (6 bases). This CDR3 region has 14 residues. V was pared by 5 bases and J by 4 bases, with 12 bases between. Germline V gives CDR1 LNHDA, CDR2 SQIVND (reference sequence). CDR3 coding DNA: TGTGCCAGTAGTGTGGGGGGTTTATACAATGAGCAGTTCTTC. Translated, it gives CASSVGGLYNEQFF.

As concerns this clonotype: This may arise from a read error, as a much more abundant clone is one base away. The V call is TRBV19, the J call TRBJ2-1; D remains ambiguous. With 6 bases removed from V and 12 bases from J, the gap between germline ends came to 18 bases. The CDR3 runs to 13 residues. Germline V gene sequence: CDR1 LNHDA, CDR2 SQIVND (reference sequence). CDR3 region: CASSPTLKDGQFF. The CDR3 DNA follows: TGTGCCAGTAGCCCGACCTTGAAGGATGGGCAGTTCTTC.

The chain carries TRBV30 and TRBJ2-5, with D possibly TRBD2 on 5 matching bases. The CDR3 extends over 13 amino acids. Trimming removed 5 bases at V and 5 bases at J, with 15 bases between. The germline gives CDR1 GTSNPN, CDR2 SVGIG (reference sequence). The CDR3: CAWRLTSLETQYF. Here the CDR3 DNA reads TGTGCCTGGCGTCTTACTAGTCTGGAGACCCAGTACTTC. Filled out from reference TRBV30 and TRBJ2-5, the complete variable domain reads SQTIHQWPATLVQPVGSPLSLECTVEGTSNPNLYWYRQAAGRGLQLLFYSVGIGQISSEVPQNLSASRPQDRQFILSSKKLLLSDSGFYLCAWRLTSLETQYFGPGTRLLVL.

This clonotype is judged medium-sized. V and J are TRBV29-1 and TRBJ2-1, with 14 positions matching TRBD2. Unmatched junction bases numbered 5, after V lost 6 bases and J lost 7 bases. The length of the CDR3 is 14 residues. Germline V CDR1 and CDR2: SQVTM, ANQGSEA. CDR3 in amino acids: CSVARTSGRNEQFF. Written as DNA, the CDR3 is TGCAGCGTCGCCAGGACTAGCGGGAGGAATGAGCAGTTCTTC.

The chain carries TRBV18 and TRBJ2-7; D remains unclear. There are 16 residues in the CDR3. The ends were cut back, 3 bases at V and 7 bases at J, with 22 bases in the middle. The germline gives CDR1 KGHSH, CDR2 LQKENI. CDR3 residues: CASSPYRPGDVGEQYF. The CDR3 region has the DNA TGTGCCAGCTCACCTTATCGGCCAGGAGATGTGGGAGAGCAGTACTTC.

Only a few counts were recorded for this clonotype. CDR3: CASTSWGGLNTEAFF. The CDR3 coding sequence is TGTGCCAGCACTTCTTGGGGGGGGCTGAACACTGAAGCTTTCTTT. The chain links TRBV6-5 to TRBJ1-1; maybe TRBD1 (6 bases). Between the trimmed V and J ends, which lost 7 bases and 0 bases, there was a span of 15 bases. CDR1 is MNHEY and CDR2 is SVGAGI in the germline V gene. This CDR3 is 15 amino acids long.

This chain links TRBV29-1 with TRBJ1-5; maybe TRBD1 (6 bases). The CDR3 totals 14 residues. Trimming pared 5 bases from V and 3 bases from J, leaving 14 bases between. Germline V gives CDR1 SQVTM, CDR2 ANQGSEA. In DNA, the CDR3 is TGCAGCGTTAAGAACGGACAGCACAATCAGCCCCAGCATTTT. It translates to CSVKNGQHNQPQHF.

This clonotype was seen a few times. This chain joins TRBV6-2 or TRBV6-3 and TRBJ2-2; 7 bases agree with TRBD2. Per germline, CDR1 MNHEY and CDR2 SVGEGT. J was trimmed by 5 bases and V by 6 bases; bases with no gene match: 12. This CDR3 comprises 16 residues. The CDR3 loop reads CASRPRGREWTGELFF. The CDR3 nucleotides are TGTGCCAGCAGACCCCGAGGGAGGGAGTGGACCGGGGAGCTGTTTTTT.

The gene calls are TRBV6-5 and TRBJ2-5; unclear D gene. This CDR3 region has 17 residues. V was shortened by 2 bases and J by 5 bases, with 21 bases between the two germline ends. The germline V gene encodes CDR1 MNHEY and CDR2 SVGAGI. The CDR3: CASSYGHADARGETQYF. The CDR3 DNA reads TGTGCCAGCAGTTACGGCCACGCCGACGCACGTGGGGAGACCCAGTACTTC.

In its sample, this clonotype was seen a few times. The chain joins TRBV6-4 to TRBJ2-2, with 8 bases aligning to TRBD2. J was trimmed by 1 base and V by 2 bases; bases with no gene match: 0. Germline CDR1 MRHNA, CDR2 SNTAGT. CDR3 length equals 15 residues. CDR3 residues: CASSDGTRNTGELFF. Written as DNA, the CDR3 is TGTGCCAGCAGTGACGGGACTAGGAACACCGGGGAGCTGTTTTTT.

In its sample, this clonotype ranks as medium-sized. The V and J genes are TRBV29-1 and TRBJ2-3, with D possibly being TRBD1 (5 bases). The CDR3 extends over 13 amino acids. The germline V gene has CDR1 SQVTM and CDR2 ANQGSEA. V lost 3 bases and J 1 base, leaving 8 bases between the germline ends. The CDR3 loop is CSVDRRGTDTQYF. CDR3 DNA: TGCAGCGTTGACCGCAGGGGCACAGATACGCAGTATTTT.

In this sample, this clonotype turned up a few times. The V call is TRBV30, the J call TRBJ1-4; no clear D gene. Germline V gene lookup returns CDR1 GTSNPN and CDR2 SVGIG (reference sequence). The CDR3 runs to 14 residues. The V end lost 6 bases, the J end lost 5 bases, and 16 bases lay between the germline ends. CDR3 sequence: CACIEWAGNEKLFF. In nucleotides, the CDR3 is TGTGCCTGCATAGAGTGGGCAGGCAATGAAAAACTGTTTTTT.

The V gene is TRBV7-6, the J gene TRBJ2-7; 11 nucleotides align to TRBD2. The CDR3 contains 16 residues. J was trimmed by 3 bases and V by 5 bases; bases with no gene match: 9. Germline V lookup: CDR1 SGHVS, CDR2 FNYEAQ. The CDR3 region is CASSQGPGLAVYEQYF. In DNA form, the CDR3 reads TGTGCCAGCAGCCAAGGGCCGGGACTAGCGGTCTACGAGCAGTACTTC. The full variable domain, with the rest looked up from reference TRBV7-6 and TRBJ2-7, is GAGVSQSPRYKVTKRGQDVALRCDPISGHVSLYWYRQALGQGPEFLTYFNYEAQQDKSGLPNDRFSAERPEGSISTLTIQRTEQRDSAMYRCASSQGPGLAVYEQYFGPGTRLTVT.

The chain uses TRBV19 and TRBJ2-1; unclear D gene. Germline CDR1 and CDR2: LNHDA and SQIVND (reference sequence). CDR3 length: 13 amino acids. V was clipped by 3 bases and J by 2 bases, with 5 bases between them. The CDR3 nucleotides read TGTGCCAGTAGTATTCCGGCCTACAATGAGCAGTTCTTC. It yields the protein CASSIPAYNEQFF.

This clonotype was counted once. A read error may be the cause here, since a much bigger clone is one base away. The rearrangement joins TRBV30 to TRBJ2-1; no reliable D call. Deletions cut 0 bases from V and 4 bases from J, with 7 bases between. Germline CDR1 GTSNPN, CDR2 SVGIG (reference sequence). The CDR3 length is 13 residues. CDR3 loop: CAWSVPPYNEQFF. CDR3 nucleotide sequence: TGTGCCTGGAGTGTACCCCCATACAATGAGCAGTTCTTC.

This clonotype has more than one count but fewer than ten. V is TRBV7-6 and J is TRBJ2-3, with 12 bases lining up with TRBD2. Losses at the gene ends were 5 bases for V and 6 bases for J; bases not matched to a gene: 3. There are 14 residues in the CDR3. Germline V gene sequence: CDR1 SGHVS, CDR2 FNYEAQ. The CDR3 here is CASSRGTSGDTQYF. The CDR3, as DNA: TGTGCCAGCAGCCGCGGGACTAGCGGGGATACGCAGTATTTT.

This clonotype occurred a few times. The chain carries TRBV19 and TRBJ2-3, with D possibly TRBD2 on 6 matching bases. The CDR3 is 15 amino acids. CDR1 LNHDA and CDR2 SQIVND come from the germline V gene (reference sequence). Between the trimmed V and J ends, which lost 5 bases and 4 bases, there was a span of 16 bases. CDR3 DNA sequence: TGTGCCAGTAGTCGGGCAGGCGGGATAGCAGATACGCAGTATTTT. This encodes CASSRAGGIADTQYF.

By frequency in the sample, this clonotype is medium-sized (0.01 to 0.1%). This chain connects TRBV29-1 to TRBJ2-2; TRBD1 matches at 7 bases. V gave up 6 bases and J gave up 4 bases; unmatched junction bases: 8. Germline assignment: CDR1 SQVTM and CDR2 ANQGSEA. The CDR3 totals 14 residues. As DNA, the CDR3 is TGCAGCGTCTCCCGTTCAGGGGGCACCGGGGAGCTGTTTTTT. As protein: CSVSRSGGTGELFF.

The chain links TRBV20-1 to TRBJ2-5, with 7 bases fitting TRBD1. CDR3 size: 14 residues. Trimming removed 5 bases from V and 4 bases from J; junction bases left unmatched: 10. The V gene's germline CDR1 is DFQATT and CDR2 SNEGSKA (reference sequence). The CDR3 DNA is TGCAGTGCTGAGACAGGGAAAGTTGGAGAGACCCAGTACTTC. Translating it yields CSAETGKVGETQYF.

This clonotype has more than one count but fewer than ten. The CDR3 DNA reads TGTGCCAGCAGTTCGACATACCGGGAGAAGACTGAAGCTTTCTTT. This translates into CASSSTYREKTEAFF. The chain couples TRBV27 to TRBJ1-1; D not certain. The CDR3 totals 15 residues. Trimming left V 4 bases short and J 5 bases short, with 17 bases between. CDR1 is MNHEY, CDR2 SMNVEV, per germline (reference sequence).

V gene TRBV15 combines with J gene TRBJ2-1; TRBD2 agrees at 13 bases. The germline V gene encodes CDR1 LNHNV and CDR2 YYDKDF (reference sequence). Trimming at V came to 2 bases and at J to 7 bases, leaving 5 bases not matched to a gene. The CDR3 runs to 16 residues. The chain's CDR3 is CATSRLGLAGVNEQFF. The CDR3 nucleotides read TGTGCCACCAGCAGACTTGGACTAGCGGGAGTGAATGAGCAGTTCTTC.

The CDR3 DNA follows: TGTGCCAGCAGCCGAGGGGGGGGAGATGAAGCTTTCTTT. Its protein is CASSRGGGDEAFF. This chain uses TRBV27 with TRBJ1-1, with D possibly TRBD1 on 6 matching bases. Germline assignment: CDR1 MNHEY and CDR2 SMNVEV (reference sequence). The CDR3 is made up of 13 amino acids. V lost 6 bases, J lost 7 bases, and 15 bases lay in between.